What follows are 14 T cell receptor beta chains derived from one specimen sequenced in a study of human T cells and chemical hapten exposure. Time point described: pre-sensitization, week 0. Regarding treatment: therapeutic diphenylcyclopropenone sensitization with weekly scalp DPC. In TCRdb, the RACE reads were re-called with MiXCR into one record per CDR3 protein. The sample yields 89,000 or so distinct CDR3 sequences, about 8.5% seen once. The sequencing here drew on whole blood, taken in connection with sensitization to the hapten diphenylcyclopropenone (DPC). These receptors were collected from a man in his forties with alopecia areata. Some clones in this sample may be carry-over from other donors' samples.

At least ten counts were recorded for this clonotype. The gene calls are TRBV27 and TRBJ2-7, with TRBD2 as a possible D gene (6 bases). The germline V gene encodes CDR1 MNHEY and CDR2 SMNVEV (reference sequence). Trimming stripped 6 bases from V and 4 bases from J, with 22 bases between. The CDR3 length is 16 residues. The CDR3 sequence: CASSPDSGLGYYEQYF. CDR3 bases: TGTGCCAGCAGCCCAGACTCGGGACTGGGCTATTACGAGCAGTACTTC.

As to this clonotype: A much larger clone differs by one base, so this may be a read error. The chain joins TRBV20-1 to TRBJ2-3; TRBD1 agrees at 7 bases. J gave up 5 bases and V 2 bases, and 10 bases lay outside the gene matches. CDR3 length: 15 amino acids. Germline V gene sequence: CDR1 DFQATT, CDR2 SNEGSKA (reference sequence). The CDR3 DNA reads as TGCAGTGCTAGACTCGGGACAGATATCCGAGATACGCAGTATTTT. Its protein product is CSARLGTDIRDTQYF.

This clonotype has a count of ten or more. The chain has TRBV29-1 and TRBJ2-3, with D perhaps matching TRBD2 (6 bases). The germline CDR1 and CDR2 sequences are SQVTM and ANQGSEA. V was pared by 7 bases and J by 2 bases, with 13 bases between. CDR3 length: 13 amino acids. The CDR3: CSAGARDTDTQYF. Here the CDR3 DNA reads TGCAGCGCCGGGGCGCGGGACACAGATACGCAGTATTTT.

This clonotype showed up just a few times. The chain has TRBV11-1 and TRBJ2-3, with 10 bases identical to TRBD1. CDR1 SGHAT and CDR2 FQDESV come from the germline V gene (reference sequence). The CDR3 is 14 amino acids. Losses at the gene ends were 5 bases for V and 10 bases for J; bases not matched to a gene: 9. In DNA form, the CDR3 reads TGTGCCAGCAGCACCGGGACAGGGGAACGCGCGCAGTATTTT. Translated, it gives CASSTGTGERAQYF.

The rearrangement uses TRBV14 and TRBJ2-1, with D perhaps matching TRBD2 (6 bases). The length of the CDR3 is 16 residues. The germline gives CDR1 SGHDN, CDR2 FVKESK. Trimming shortened V by 2 bases and J by 0 bases, and 11 bases separated the two germline ends. The CDR3 sequence: CASSQPGLSSYNEQFF. In nucleotides, the CDR3 is TGTGCCAGCAGCCAACCGGGACTTTCCTCCTACAATGAGCAGTTCTTC.

This clonotype was recorded many times. The genes are TRBV10-3 and TRBJ1-5; no definite D call. Trimming took off 4 bases at V and 0 bases at J, with 4 bases between the two ends. The CDR3 length is 13 residues. Germline assignment: CDR1 ENHRY and CDR2 SYGVKD. In DNA, the CDR3 is TGTGCCATCAGTGTTATTAGCAATCAGCCCCAGCATTTT. Residues: CAISVISNQPQHF.

The chain joins TRBV28 to TRBJ2-1; maybe TRBD2 (6 bases). The V end lost 7 bases, the J end lost 8 bases, and 15 bases lay between the germline ends. Germline loops: CDR1 MDHEN, CDR2 SYDVKM. The CDR3 sequence is 13 residues long. The CDR3 loop is CASTEGTRDEQFF. The CDR3 region has the DNA TGTGCCAGCACGGAGGGTACAAGGGATGAGCAGTTCTTC. Supplemented by reference TRBV28 and TRBJ2-1, the full variable domain reads DVKVTQSSRYLVKRTGEKVFLECVQDMDHENMFWYRQDPGLGLRLIYFSYDVKMKEKGDIPEGYSVSREKKERFSLILESASTNQTSMYLCASTEGTRDEQFFGPGTRLTVL.

V usage is TRBV7-9 and J usage is TRBJ2-3, with a possible D match to TRBD1 (6 bases). The V and J ends lost 4 bases and 2 bases respectively, with 10 bases between them. The CDR3 totals 14 residues. Germline CDR1 and CDR2: SEHNR and FQNEAQ (reference sequence). CDR3 in DNA: TGTGCCAGCAGCTCAACAGGGTACACAGATACGCAGTATTTT. Translation gives CASSSTGYTDTQYF.

The chain recombines TRBV5-5 with TRBJ2-7; 9 nucleotides match TRBD2. CDR1 and CDR2 (germline): SGHKS, YYEKEE (reference sequence). The CDR3 is 14 amino acids. After removal of 2 bases from V and 7 bases from J, the junction contained 7 bases not matched to a gene. The CDR3 loop reads CASSFFSAGGEQYV. Here the CDR3 DNA reads TGTGCCAGCAGCTTTTTCTCGGCGGGAGGGGAGCAGTACGTC.

This clonotype has more than one count but fewer than ten. V usage is TRBV9 and J usage is TRBJ2-1; D remains unclear. The V end lost 4 bases, the J end lost 6 bases, and 14 bases lay between the germline ends. This CDR3 region has 14 residues. Germline assignment: CDR1 SGDLS and CDR2 YYNGEE. The CDR3 protein is CASSPWTKGNEQFF. As DNA, the CDR3 is TGTGCCAGCAGCCCGTGGACCAAAGGCAATGAGCAGTTCTTC.

The sample holds a few counts of this clonotype. This chain uses TRBV7-9 with TRBJ2-7; 11 nucleotides agree with TRBD2. The germline CDR1 and CDR2 sequences are SEHNR and FQNEAQ (reference sequence). The CDR3 sequence is 12 residues long. J gave up 6 bases and V 5 bases, and 0 bases lay outside the gene matches. CDR3 residues: CASSTSGSEQYV. In DNA, the CDR3 is TGTGCCAGCAGCACTAGCGGGAGCGAGCAGTACGTC.

The chain joins TRBV11-3 to TRBJ2-1; the D is unclear. The length of the CDR3 is 14 residues. With 2 bases removed from V and 2 bases from J, the gap between germline ends came to 7 bases. CDR1 is SGHNT, CDR2 YENEEA, per germline. In DNA form, the CDR3 reads TGTGCCAGCAGCTTATCAAACCCCTACAATGAGCAGTTCTTC. Protein product: CASSLSNPYNEQFF.

This clonotype showed up many times. The rearrangement uses TRBV12-3 or TRBV12-4 and TRBJ2-7, with 8 bases lining up with TRBD1. This CDR3 is 14 amino acids long. V dropped 7 bases and J dropped 3; count of bases not matched to a gene: 8. The CDR3 coding sequence is TGTGCCAGCACCCTCGGGACAGGTCGCTACGAGCAGTACTTC. It specifies CASTLGTGRYEQYF.

The rearrangement joins TRBV27 to TRBJ1-5; 8 positions agree with TRBD1. V gave up 3 bases and J gave up 5 bases; unmatched junction bases: 9. The CDR3 sequence is 16 residues long. From germline, CDR1 is MNHEY and CDR2 SMNVEV (reference sequence). The CDR3 nucleotides are TGTGCCAGCAGTTTCCGCCGAGGACAGGGCGATCAGCCCCAGCATTTT. Protein product: CASSFRRGQGDQPQHF.